This TCR beta chain originates from a study of blood T cell repertoires in COVID-19. In germline, CDR1 is LNHDA, CDR2 SQIVND (reference sequence). The CDR3 covers 13 residues. V lost 6 bases and J lost 3, with 11 bases in between. The protocol was immunoSEQ multiplex PCR, while the TCRdb copy is restricted to in-frame clones and leaves out a portion. The data hold roughly 62,000 clones, with approximately 80% observed a single time. The clonotype comes from an elderly woman with active or convalescent COVID-19. Sequenced: peripheral blood. This chain joins TRBV19 and TRBJ1-1, with D unclear. The CDR3 DNA reads TGTGCCAGTAGCCGCCGGAGGGACACTGAAGCTTTCTTT. Translation: CASSRRRDTEAFF.